The clone carrying this TCR beta chain was detected ten times or more. Its cognate antigen is unknown. This specimen comes from a study of regulatory T cells in long-lasting Graves disease. Per germline, CDR1 MDHEN and CDR2 SYDVKM. The ends were cut back, 7 bases at V and 4 bases at J, with 14 bases in the middle. This CDR3 is built from 14 residues. Overall study findings and caveats: Favoring TRBV28, TRBJ1-2 and TRBJ2-5 was a feature seen in persistent disease.

Time point indicated: persistent/refractory GD, antithyroid drugs over 5 years with positive TRAb. The authors made the TCR library using RNA they extracted from PBMCs. Arm-PCR of CDR3 regions and iRepertoire HTBI primers were used to build TCR beta libraries. TCRdb passed the multiplex PCR reads through MiXCR, listing each CDR3 protein once. The sample records approximately 350,000 distinct CDR3 sequences, around 23% being singletons. The sequence was collected from a woman aged 40 to 55 with Graves disease. This material consisted of peripheral blood mononuclear cells (PBMCs), taken when the disease was refractory, from a patient treated with antithyroid drugs. The chain links TRBV28 to TRBJ1-3; no clear D gene. CDR3 nucleotide sequence: TGTGCCAGCACCCCAGAGGGCGCAGGAAACACCATATATTTT. This translates into CASTPEGAGNTIYF.